This T cell receptor (beta chain) was sequenced in a study of T cells after posttransplantation cyclophosphamide. Study-level points and caveats: Tissue-infiltrating T cells from skin or gut overlapped little with blood T cells. After PTCy, TRB diversity resembled that of CNI/methotrexate controls. Later blood repertoires were often dominated by clones from the donor CD8+ memory compartment.

From germline, CDR1 is SGHRS and CDR2 YFSETQ. The ends were cut back, 0 bases at V and 0 bases at J, with 10 bases in the middle. The CDR3 is made up of 15 amino acids. Assay used: immunoSEQ multiplex PCR; TCRdb lists only in-frame clones, some missing. The data hold 20,000 to 25,000 clones, with 86% observed a single time. On this clone itself: Its specificity is unknown.

A marrow graft followed busulfan-fludarabine conditioning, with cyclophosphamide on days +3 and +4. The chain employs TRBV5-1 and TRBJ2-7; weak D call: TRBD1 (5 bases). The sequencing here drew on PBMCs, taken after allogeneic stem cell transplant with posttransplant cyclophosphamide. The receptor's source is a female patient in her 30s who received an allogeneic stem cell transplant from an unrelated donor, was CMV-positive, and had no GVHD. Among the T cells, some may be from the graft donor. DNA for the CDR3: TGCGCCAGCAGCTTGGAGGGGCCGCCCTCCTACGAGCAGTACTTC. It is translated as CASSLEGPPSYEQYF.